Listed below are T cell receptor beta chains from one sample, sequenced in a study of control samples from healthy donors and cancer patients. Libraries were prepared by immunoSEQ multiplex PCR; TCRdb keeps only in-frame clonotypes and omits some of them. The sample has 90,000 to 100,000 clones, approximately 90% seen once. Material for sequencing was blood. Every receptor here comes from a woman aged 70 to 79 in good health. CDR3s include the opening cysteine and the closing phenylalanine or tryptophan. A D gene is named only where the DNA matches it firmly. Size values are once, few and many counts, or a class for expanded clones, and some rows have none.

clone_size j_call v_call d_call cdr3_nt cdr3_aa
- TRBJ2-7 TRBV6-5 TRBD1 TGTGCCAGCAGTTATGGGACAGCCCTCTACGAGCAGTACTTC CASSYGTALYEQYF
few TRBJ1-2 TRBV3-1/TRBV3-2 TRBD1 TGTGCCAGCAGCCAAGAAATACAGGGGGGGTTATATGGCTACACCTTC CASSQEIQGGLYGYTF
- TRBJ1-3 TRBV9 - TGTGCCAGCAGCTTCCTTGGGACCGGGAAAGGAAACACCATATATTTT CASSFLGTGKGNTIYF
once TRBJ2-2 TRBV2 - TGTGCCAGCATAGGGGGTCTGACCGGGGAGCTGTTTTTT CASIGGLTGELFF
- TRBJ1-1 TRBV5-1 - TGCGCCAGCAGCATAGGACAGAGCACTGAAGCTTTCTTT CASSIGQSTEAFF
- TRBJ1-3 TRBV10-3 - TGTGCCATCAGTTCCGACGGGAACACCATATATTTT CAISSDGNTIYF
once TRBJ1-1 TRBV7-2 - TGTGCCAGCAGCCCCCACAGCGGGGGTCCGAGGGGAGCTTTCTTT CASSPHSGGPRGAFF
once TRBJ1-2 TRBV19 - TGTGCCAGTAAAAGGTCTGGTAACTATGGCTACACCTTC CASKRSGNYGYTF
- TRBJ1-2 TRBV5-4 TRBD1 TGTGCCAGCAGTTTTAACCCGACAGGGATGGGCACCTTC CASSFNPTGMGTF
- TRBJ2-7 TRBV3-1/TRBV3-2 - TGTGCCAGCAGCCCTGCGGTCGTTAGGGGGGGCGAGCAGTACTTC CASSPAVVRGGEQYF
- TRBJ2-2 TRBV3-1/TRBV3-2 - TGTGCCAGCAGCCAAGATGGAGTGGGGTGGAAAAACACCGGGGAGCTGTTTTTT CASSQDGVGWKNTGELFF
- TRBJ1-1 TRBV5-6 - TGTGCCAGCAGCTGGGGGGAAATGAACACTGAAGCTTTCTTT CASSWGEMNTEAFF
few TRBJ1-3 TRBV10-1 - TGCGCCAGCAGTGACCCAGGGACTGGAAACACCATATATTTT CASSDPGTGNTIYF
- TRBJ1-2 TRBV5-1 - TGCGCCAGCAGCCCCCAGATGGATGGAGGCTACACCTTC CASSPQMDGGYTF
- TRBJ2-3 TRBV5-8 - TGTGCCAGCAGCATAGGTCAAGGACCTAGCACAGATATGCAGTATTTT CASSIGQGPSTDMQYF
once TRBJ2-7 TRBV4-1 - TGCGCCAGCAGCCAAGAGGTCTCCCTAGCGTACGAGCAGTACTTC CASSQEVSLAYEQYF
- TRBJ1-2 TRBV18 - TGTGCCAGCTCACCTACCAATCTGGGGAACAACTATGGCTACACCTTC CASSPTNLGNNYGYTF
- TRBJ2-3 TRBV7-8 TRBD2 TGTGCCAGCACCCCGCGGGGGGGCCGGGATACGCAGTATTTT CASTPRGGRDTQYF
- TRBJ1-2 TRBV7-2 - TGTGCCAGCAGTACTTCTGCGGGGCCCTATGGCTACACCTTC CASSTSAGPYGYTF
- TRBJ1-2 TRBV27 - TGTGCCAGCAGTTTATCGGTGTACGGGGGAAACTATGGCTACACCTTC CASSLSVYGGNYGYTF
- TRBJ1-5 TRBV6-1 - TGTGCCAGCAGTGAAGCAAGCGGGGCCACTAATCAGCCCCAGCATTTT CASSEASGATNQPQHF
- TRBJ1-5 TRBV28 - TGTGCCAGCAGTTTGGGTGCCCAAAACCAGCCCCAGCATTTT CASSLGAQNQPQHF
- TRBJ2-3 TRBV5-1 - TGCGCCAGCAGCTTAAGACTAGAGGTCACAGATACGCAGTATTTT CASSLRLEVTDTQYF
- TRBJ1-2 TRBV12-3/TRBV12-4 - TGTGCCAGCAGTTTAAAAATGGGGTATGGCTACACCTTC CASSLKMGYGYTF
- TRBJ2-1 TRBV18 TRBD2 TGTGCCAGCTCACCAGGACTAGCGGGAGGGCCCAGTGAGCAGTTCTTC CASSPGLAGGPSEQFF
- TRBJ1-2 TRBV5-1 - TGCGCCAGCAGCTTGGCGGCCAACTATGGCTACACCTTC CASSLAANYGYTF
once TRBJ1-2 TRBV19 TRBD1 TGTGCCAGTAGTATAGCGCAGGGGGCTAACTATGGCTACACCTTC CASSIAQGANYGYTF
- TRBJ1-2 TRBV27 - TGTGCCAGCAGTCGGGACGGGTCCTATGGCTACACCTTC CASSRDGSYGYTF
- TRBJ2-2 TRBV2 TRBD2 TGTGCCAGCTCCTCGGCTACTAGCGGGTTCGGGGAGCTGTTTTTT CASSSATSGFGELFF
- TRBJ1-3 TRBV7-6 - TGTGCCAGCAGCATGGGGACGGTTACTGGAAACACCATATATTTT CASSMGTVTGNTIYF
- TRBJ1-3 TRBV30 TRBD1 TGTGCCTGGAGCGCCGGGACAGCTGGAAACACCATATATTTT CAWSAGTAGNTIYF
few TRBJ2-7 TRBV9 TRBD1 TGTGCCAGCAGCACGGGGACAGGGAACCCCTACGAGCAGTACTTC CASSTGTGNPYEQYF